This record covers a single T cell receptor (beta chain). The germline V gene encodes CDR1 LGHDT and CDR2 YNNKEL (reference sequence). CDR3 length: 16 amino acids. The J segment lost 5 bases and the V segment lost 2 bases, leaving 9 bases of the junction unmatched. These data come from a study of blood T cell repertoires in COVID-19. Per the authors' pipeline: Estimation of nucleated cell counts relied on the amplification of reference gene primers. Generated by immunoSEQ multiplex PCR, the TCRdb table keeps only in-frame clones and is missing some. V, J and clone size reflect that table, while D and trimming were determined from the DNA. This sample has over 150,000 clones, with about 83% found just once.

The sample consisted of peripheral blood. This sequence was found in a woman aged 60 to 75 with COVID-19, enrolled during active disease. The chain combines TRBV3-1 (or the pseudogene TRBV3-2) with TRBJ2-5; 9 nucleotides align to TRBD1. In DNA form, the CDR3 reads TGTGCCAGCAGCCAACCTCCCGGGACAGGGAGGGAGACCCAGTACTTC. Its protein is CASSQPPGTGRETQYF.